This T cell receptor (beta chain) was retrieved from a study of T cells in Graves' hyperthyroidism and ophthalmopathy. Study-level results: Median prediction lead before ophthalmopathy onset was about 6.7 months with the model.

Template material for amplifying TCR beta CDR3 regions consisted of RNA transcripts. First-round RT-PCR with HTBI primers amplified the TCR CDR3 region. Using its own MiXCR run on the multiplex PCR reads, TCRdb lists one record per CDR3 protein. In the table there are roughly 500,000 distinct CDR3 sequences, 40% to 55% of which are singletons. This clonotype was found many times. What it binds is unknown. The source of this sequence is an adult woman with Graves' disease, either hyperthyroidism or ophthalmopathy (not recorded which). The material sequenced was peripheral blood or thyroid tissue (not recorded which).

CDR3 sequence reads: CASSQDSVPGELFF. The CDR3 DNA reads as TGCGCCAGCAGCCAAGATTCGGTTCCCGGGGAGCTGTTTTTT. The chain recombines TRBV4-1 with TRBJ2-2, with D unresolved. CDR1 and CDR2 from the germline V gene are MGHRA and YSYEKL. Trimming removed 0 bases from V and 6 bases from J, with 8 bases in between. This CDR3 region has 14 residues.